This section outlines one T cell receptor (beta chain) sequence together with its context. The data originate from a study of cytomegalovirus exposure and HLA in healthy donors. The PCR was carried out with 60 Vbeta primers and 13 Jbeta primers. Generated by immunoSEQ multiplex PCR, the TCRdb table keeps only in-frame clones and is missing some. The data contain about 160,000 clones, around 80% of them singletons. Germline V lookup: CDR1 MGHRA, CDR2 YSYEKL. V shed 0 bases and J 4 bases; nucleotides not matched to a gene: 6. The CDR3 consists of 16 residues. At sampling all donors were nominally healthy, likely with unrecorded immune exposures.

This chain joins TRBV4-1 and TRBJ1-2, with 9 bases lining up with TRBD1. The sample consisted of PBMCs. This clonotype was sampled from a middle-aged man in good health and CMV-seronegative. The CDR3 region is CASSQEYTGGGYGYTF. Here the CDR3 DNA reads TGCGCCAGCAGCCAAGAGTATACAGGGGGCGGCTATGGCTACACCTTC.